Included here is one TCR beta chain sequence, with context. What this receptor recognizes is not known. One base away there is no much larger clone; base qualities are not given. The time point label on this specimen signifies: pretreatment peripheral blood. A total of some 30 patients with locally advanced or metastatic urothelial carcinoma, treated at Memorial Sloan Kettering on a trial protocol, made up the cohort. Peripheral blood mononuclear cells were collected from each patient pretreatment and during treatment, giving between 1 and 8 total time points per patient. The Qiagen DNeasy Blood extraction kit was used to purify genomic DNA from total PBMCs and from tumor samples. PBMCs were collected pretreatment and during treatment, and were isolated and stored as previously described. This specimen belongs to a study of PD-L1 blockade in urothelial cancer (dated by TCRdb to about 2017). Background on the whole study: Therapy was started in about 2014 for all patients, and atezolizumab 1,200 mg was administered intravenously every 3 weeks. About 85% of the 29 patients were males with bladder-origin urothelial cancer, and about 65% of the roughly 30 reported a prior smoking history. An ECOG performance status of 0 or 1 was recorded for the patients, and 0 to 3 prior chemotherapy regimens had been received by the patients. Blood samples were analyzed at 3 weeks after treatment start (second dose) and at 6 weeks after treatment start. Blood samples yielded a median of approximately 150,000 T cells and more than 80,000 unique TCRs, with median clonality roughly 0.082. Somatic, immune and clinical correlates of response to PD-L1 blockade with atezolizumab in urothelial cancer were the focus of an exploratory multi-omic analysis. Pretreatment tumor samples, along with matched peripheral blood serially collected before and after atezolizumab treatment, were subjected to TCR sequencing. Durable clinical benefit was defined as progression-free survival longer than 6 months, and TCR features were also tested against progression-free and overall survival. In the same patients who had TCR sequencing, pretreatment tumors also underwent whole exome sequencing and RNA sequencing. Durable clinical benefit was achieved by nine patients and was not achieved by 20 patients. Pretreatment blood TCR-seq was available for about 28 patients, at least one posttreatment blood collection was obtained for 25 or so patients, and tumor TCR-seq was available for 25 or so patients. What the study reported, not specific to this receptor: Patients with durable benefit showed greater expansion of tumor-associated TCR clones in peripheral blood 3 weeks after starting treatment (n of about 22, p = 0.022). Improved progression-free and overall survival was found to be associated with pretreatment peripheral blood TCR clonality below the median. Because the sample size was small (n of about 29) and many exploratory analyses were performed, the results are intended to be hypothesis-generating.

Each PCR received spiked-in synthetic TCR analog templates so that absolute template abundance could be estimated from read counts. TCRbeta CDR3 regions were amplified from genomic DNA with bias-controlled V and J gene primers using the immunoSEQ assay. Sequencing of rearranged TCRbeta segments was done at approximately 20X coverage. The authors' pipeline ran thus. Clustering was used to correct sequencing errors, and CDR3s were annotated against IMGT so that V, D and J genes could be assigned. Downstream analyses used only productive TCRbeta rearrangements, leaving out any out-of-frame or stop-codon sequences. To compute clonality, Shannon entropy was normalized by the log of the number of unique productive sequences and then subtracted from one. Clones differing between time points or between blood and tumor were identified by Fisher's exact test with Benjamini-Hochberg correction at adjusted p below 0.01. TCRdb holds this immuneACCESS table with in-frame rearrangements only. Some clones are missing; in checked studies, unresolved V genes explain under half, and the rest has no known cause. The DNA was the basis for D and trimming; V, J and clone size are from that table. The sample table holds 60,000 to 75,000 clones, of which approximately 86% were seen once. The top ten clones comprise about 15% of the sample.

The CDR3, from cysteine to phenylalanine, totals 14 residues. The retained sequence is limited to the CDR3, 42 bases, with the frame set at the first base. The germline V gene (reference sequence) sets CDR1 to MNHEY and CDR2 to SMNVEV. V ends up 7 bases short and J 5 bases short, with an unmatched junction base count of 9. The chain links TRBV27 with TRBJ2-3, and TRBD2 matches 7 of the central bases. This specimen consisted of PBMCs, obtained around atezolizumab (anti-PD-L1) treatment. This clonotype originated in a man between 60 and 75 years old with urothelial cancer. In nucleotide form, the sequence is TGTGCCAGCACCTTACGGGGGAGGGGAGATACGCAGTATTTT. It translates to CASTLRGRGDTQYF.